This T cell receptor (beta chain) was captured in a study of cytomegalovirus exposure and HLA in healthy donors. V was pared by 1 base and J by 6 bases, with 7 bases between. Germline-derived CDR1 and CDR2 are LNHDA and SQIVND (reference sequence). CDR3 length: 14 amino acids. PCR primers comprised 60 Vbeta and 13 Jbeta primers. Produced via immunoSEQ multiplex PCR; TCRdb's table is partial and in-frame only. This table holds under 200,000 clones, roughly 80% found once. The sequence was obtained from a woman in her twenties or thirties in good health and CMV-seropositive. Sequencing was done on a sample of PBMCs. The V gene is TRBV19, the J gene TRBJ1-6; tentative D call: TRBD1 (5 bases). CDR3: CASSIVDSNSPLHF. The DNA for the CDR3 is TGTGCCAGTAGTATAGTTGACAGTAATTCACCCCTCCACTTT.